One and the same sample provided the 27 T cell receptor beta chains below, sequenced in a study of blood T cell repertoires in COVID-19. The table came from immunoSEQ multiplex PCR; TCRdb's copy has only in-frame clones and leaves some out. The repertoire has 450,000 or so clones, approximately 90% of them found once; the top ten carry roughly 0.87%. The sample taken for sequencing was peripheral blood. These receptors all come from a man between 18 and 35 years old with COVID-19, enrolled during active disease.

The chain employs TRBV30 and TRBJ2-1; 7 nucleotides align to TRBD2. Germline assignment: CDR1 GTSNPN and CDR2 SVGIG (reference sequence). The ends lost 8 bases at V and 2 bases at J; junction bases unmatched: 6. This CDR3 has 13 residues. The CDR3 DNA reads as TGTGCCGGAGGGGAGGGTCCCTACAATGAGCAGTTCTTC. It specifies CAGGEGPYNEQFF.

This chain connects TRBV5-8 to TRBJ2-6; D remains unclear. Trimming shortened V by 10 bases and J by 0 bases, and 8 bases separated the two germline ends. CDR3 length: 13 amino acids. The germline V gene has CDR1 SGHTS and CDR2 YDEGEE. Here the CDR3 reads CAELVSGANVLTF. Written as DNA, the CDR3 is TGTGCCGAGCTAGTCTCTGGGGCCAACGTCCTGACTTTC.

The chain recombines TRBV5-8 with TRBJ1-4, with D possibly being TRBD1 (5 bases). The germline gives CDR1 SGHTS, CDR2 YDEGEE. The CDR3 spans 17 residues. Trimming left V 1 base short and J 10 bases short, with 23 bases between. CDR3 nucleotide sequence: TGTGCCAGCAGCTTGTATCTTGGGGAGGATGGGACCCGAAAACTGTTTTTT. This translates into CASSLYLGEDGTRKLFF.

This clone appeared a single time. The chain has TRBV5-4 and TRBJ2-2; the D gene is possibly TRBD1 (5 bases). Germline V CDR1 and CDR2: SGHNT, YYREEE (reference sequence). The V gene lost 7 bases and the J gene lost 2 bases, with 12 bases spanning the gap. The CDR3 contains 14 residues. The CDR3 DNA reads TGTGCCAGCGGAATCAGGGATAACACCGGGGAGCTGTTTTTT. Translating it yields CASGIRDNTGELFF.

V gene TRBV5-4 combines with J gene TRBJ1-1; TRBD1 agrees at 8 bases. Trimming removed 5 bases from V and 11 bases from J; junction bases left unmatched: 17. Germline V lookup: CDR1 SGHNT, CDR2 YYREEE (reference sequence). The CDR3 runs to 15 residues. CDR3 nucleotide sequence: TGTGCCAGCAGTCAGACAGGGGCGAAGACTGATGATGCTTTCTTT. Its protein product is CASSQTGAKTDDAFF.

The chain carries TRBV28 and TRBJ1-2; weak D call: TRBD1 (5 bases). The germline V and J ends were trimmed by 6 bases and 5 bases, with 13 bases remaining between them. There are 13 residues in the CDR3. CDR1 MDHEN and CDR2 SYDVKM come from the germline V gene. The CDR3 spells CASRTGGEYGYTF. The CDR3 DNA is TGTGCCAGCAGGACGGGGGGGGAGTATGGCTACACCTTC.

For the CDR3, the DNA is TGTGCCAGCGGCCCCGACAGGGAATCCTACGAGCAGTACTTC. It yields the protein CASGPDRESYEQYF. J is TRBJ2-7 and V is TRBV6-5; 7 nucleotides line up with TRBD1. The CDR3 is made up of 14 amino acids. After removal of 8 bases from V and 1 base from J, the junction contained 8 bases not matched to a gene. CDR1 is MNHEY, CDR2 SVGAGI, per germline.

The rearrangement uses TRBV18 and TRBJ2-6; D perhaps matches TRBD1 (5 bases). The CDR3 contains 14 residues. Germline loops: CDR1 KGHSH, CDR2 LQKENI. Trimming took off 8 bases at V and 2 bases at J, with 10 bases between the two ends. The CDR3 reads CASLSTAGANVLTF. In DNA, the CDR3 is TGTGCCAGCCTTTCGACAGCTGGGGCCAACGTCCTGACTTTC.

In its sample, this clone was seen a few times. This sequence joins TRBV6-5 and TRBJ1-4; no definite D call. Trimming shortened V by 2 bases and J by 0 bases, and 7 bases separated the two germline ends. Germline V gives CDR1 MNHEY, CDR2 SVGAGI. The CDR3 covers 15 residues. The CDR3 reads CASSYTAATNEKLFF. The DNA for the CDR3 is TGTGCCAGCAGTTACACAGCTGCAACTAATGAAAAACTGTTTTTT.

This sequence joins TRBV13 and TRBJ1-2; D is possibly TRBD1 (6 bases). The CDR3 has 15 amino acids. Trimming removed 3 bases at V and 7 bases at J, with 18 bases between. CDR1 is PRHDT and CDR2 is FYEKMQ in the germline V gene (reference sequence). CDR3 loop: CASSFSQGRGVGYTF. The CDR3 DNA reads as TGTGCCAGCAGCTTCTCCCAGGGGAGAGGGGTTGGCTACACCTTC. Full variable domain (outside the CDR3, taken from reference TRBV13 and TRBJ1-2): AAGVIQSPRHLIKEKRETATLKCYPIPRHDTVYWYQQGPGQDPQFLISFYEKMQSDKGSIPDRFSAQQFSDYHSELNMSSLELGDSALYFCASSFSQGRGVGYTFGSGTRLTVV.

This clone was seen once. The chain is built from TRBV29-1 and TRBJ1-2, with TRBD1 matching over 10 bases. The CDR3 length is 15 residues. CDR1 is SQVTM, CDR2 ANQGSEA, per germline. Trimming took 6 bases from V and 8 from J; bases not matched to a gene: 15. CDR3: CSVSRGPDRGKGYTF. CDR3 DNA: TGCAGCGTGTCGCGGGGTCCGGACAGGGGGAAAGGCTACACCTTC. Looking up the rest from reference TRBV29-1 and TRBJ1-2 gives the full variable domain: SAVISQKPSRDICQRGTSLTIQCQVDSQVTMMFWYRQQPGQSLTLIATANQGSEATYESGFVIDKFPISRPNLTFSTLTVSNMSPEDSSIYLCSVSRGPDRGKGYTFGSGTRLTVV.

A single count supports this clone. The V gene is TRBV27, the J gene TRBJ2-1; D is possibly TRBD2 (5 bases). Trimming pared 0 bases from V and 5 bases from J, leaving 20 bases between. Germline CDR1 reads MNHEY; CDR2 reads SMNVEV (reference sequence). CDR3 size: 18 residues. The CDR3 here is CASSLSPLEASLDNEQFF. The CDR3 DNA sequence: TGTGCCAGCAGTTTATCCCCCCTAGAGGCTAGCTTGGACAATGAGCAGTTCTTC.

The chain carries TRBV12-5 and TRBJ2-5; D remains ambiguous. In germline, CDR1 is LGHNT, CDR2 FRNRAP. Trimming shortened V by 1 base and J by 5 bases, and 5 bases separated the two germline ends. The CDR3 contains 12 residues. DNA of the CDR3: TGTGCTAGTGGTTTGGGCAGGGAGACCCAGTACTTC. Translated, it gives CASGLGRETQYF.

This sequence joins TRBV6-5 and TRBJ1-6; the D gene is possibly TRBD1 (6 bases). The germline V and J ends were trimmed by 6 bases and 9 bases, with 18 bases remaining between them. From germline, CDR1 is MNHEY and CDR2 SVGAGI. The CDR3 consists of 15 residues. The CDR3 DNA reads TGTGCCAGCAGGTGGGACGGGGGGCGAAGTTCACCCCTCCACTTT. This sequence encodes CASRWDGGRSSPLHF.

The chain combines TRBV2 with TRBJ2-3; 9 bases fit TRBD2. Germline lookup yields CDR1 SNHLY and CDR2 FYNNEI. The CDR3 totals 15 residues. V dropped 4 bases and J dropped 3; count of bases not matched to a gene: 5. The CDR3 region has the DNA TGTGCCAGCAGTGTAGCGGGAGTGGTAACAGATACGCAGTATTTT. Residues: CASSVAGVVTDTQYF.

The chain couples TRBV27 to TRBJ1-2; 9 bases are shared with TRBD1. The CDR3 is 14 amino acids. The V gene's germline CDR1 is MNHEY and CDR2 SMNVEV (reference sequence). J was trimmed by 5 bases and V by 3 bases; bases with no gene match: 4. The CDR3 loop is CASSLGTGLYGYTF. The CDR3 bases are TGTGCCAGCAGTTTGGGGACAGGGTTATATGGCTACACCTTC.

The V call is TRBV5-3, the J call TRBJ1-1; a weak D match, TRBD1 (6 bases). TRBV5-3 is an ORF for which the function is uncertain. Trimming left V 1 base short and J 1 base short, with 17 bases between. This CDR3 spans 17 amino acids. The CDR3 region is CARSLSQGSTKNTEAFF. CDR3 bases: TGTGCCAGAAGCTTGAGCCAGGGGTCGACGAAGAACACTGAAGCTTTCTTT.

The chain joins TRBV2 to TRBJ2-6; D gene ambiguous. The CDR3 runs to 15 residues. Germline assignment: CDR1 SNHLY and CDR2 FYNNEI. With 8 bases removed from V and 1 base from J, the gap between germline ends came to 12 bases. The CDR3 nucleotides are TGTGCCAGCGTCCGGGTTAATTCTGGGGCCAACGTCCTGACTTTC. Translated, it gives CASVRVNSGANVLTF.

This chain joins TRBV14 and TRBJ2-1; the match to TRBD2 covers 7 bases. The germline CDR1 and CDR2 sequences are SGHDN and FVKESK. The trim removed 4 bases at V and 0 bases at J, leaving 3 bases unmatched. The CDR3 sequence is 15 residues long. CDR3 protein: CASSPGRSSYNEQFF. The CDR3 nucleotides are TGTGCCAGCAGCCCCGGGAGGAGCTCCTACAATGAGCAGTTCTTC.

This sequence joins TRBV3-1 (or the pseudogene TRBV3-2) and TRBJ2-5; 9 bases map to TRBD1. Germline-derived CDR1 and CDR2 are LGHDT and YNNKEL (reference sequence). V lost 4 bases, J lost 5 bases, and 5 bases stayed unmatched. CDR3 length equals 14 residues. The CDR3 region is CASSRTGGTETQYF. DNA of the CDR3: TGTGCCAGCAGCCGAACAGGGGGCACGGAGACCCAGTACTTC.

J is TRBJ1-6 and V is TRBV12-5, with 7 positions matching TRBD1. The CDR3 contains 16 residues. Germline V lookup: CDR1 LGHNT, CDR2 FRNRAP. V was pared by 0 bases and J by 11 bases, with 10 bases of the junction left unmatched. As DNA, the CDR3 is TGTGCTAGTGGTTTGGTACTAGGGACAGAAGGAACACCCCTCCACTTT. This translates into CASGLVLGTEGTPLHF.

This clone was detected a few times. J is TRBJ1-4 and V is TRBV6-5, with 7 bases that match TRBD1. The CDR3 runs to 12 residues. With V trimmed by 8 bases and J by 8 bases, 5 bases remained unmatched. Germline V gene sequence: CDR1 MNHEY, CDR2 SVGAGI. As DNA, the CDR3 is TGTGCCAGCGGGGCAGGGGGGGAAAAACTGTTTTTT. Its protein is CASGAGGEKLFF.

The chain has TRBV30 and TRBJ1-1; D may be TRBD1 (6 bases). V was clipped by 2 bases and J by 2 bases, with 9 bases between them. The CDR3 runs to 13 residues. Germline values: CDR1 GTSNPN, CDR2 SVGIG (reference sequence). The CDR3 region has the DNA TGTGCCTGGAGTCGGACAGCCAACACTGAAGCTTTCTTT. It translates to CAWSRTANTEAFF. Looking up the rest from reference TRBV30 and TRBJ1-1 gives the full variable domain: SQTIHQWPATLVQPVGSPLSLECTVEGTSNPNLYWYRQAAGRGLQLLFYSVGIGQISSEVPQNLSASRPQDRQFILSSKKLLLSDSGFYLCAWSRTANTEAFFGQGTRLTVV.

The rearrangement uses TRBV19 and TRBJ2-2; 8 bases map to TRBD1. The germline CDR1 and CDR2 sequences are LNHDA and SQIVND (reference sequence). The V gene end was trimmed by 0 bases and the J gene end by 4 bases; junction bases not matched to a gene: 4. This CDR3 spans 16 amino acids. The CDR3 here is CASSIDPGTGTGELFF. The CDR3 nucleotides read TGTGCCAGTAGTATAGATCCCGGGACAGGCACCGGGGAGCTGTTTTTT.

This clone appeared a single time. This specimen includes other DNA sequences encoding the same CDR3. The CDR3 region has the DNA TGTGCCAGCAGTGAAGCAGGGACAGGTGAAAAACTGTTTTTT. Translating it yields CASSEAGTGEKLFF. This sequence joins TRBV6-1 and TRBJ1-4; TRBD1 matches at 8 bases. From germline, CDR1 is MNHNS and CDR2 SASEGT. This CDR3 is built from 14 residues. V was pared by 0 bases and J by 7 bases, with 1 base of the junction left unmatched.

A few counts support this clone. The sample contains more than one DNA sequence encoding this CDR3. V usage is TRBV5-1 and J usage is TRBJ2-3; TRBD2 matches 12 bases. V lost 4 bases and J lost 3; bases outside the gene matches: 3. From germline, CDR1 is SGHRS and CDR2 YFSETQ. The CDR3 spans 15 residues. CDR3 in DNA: TGCGCCAGCAGCCTAGCGGGAGGGATTACAGATACGCAGTATTTT. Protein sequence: CASSLAGGITDTQYF.

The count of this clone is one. The chain's CDR3 is CASTERQINEKLFF. In nucleotides, the CDR3 is TGTGCCAGCACAGAGCGGCAGATTAATGAAAAACTGTTTTTT. The chain combines TRBV2 with TRBJ1-4; D is undetermined. The CDR3 loop spans 14 amino acids. V gave up 7 bases and J gave up 4 bases, with 13 bases separating them. Germline V CDR1 and CDR2: SNHLY, FYNNEI.